The 4 T cell receptor beta chains below were found in one sample sequenced in a study of T-cell reconstitution after alpha-beta-depleted transplantation in children. Unique molecular identifiers featured in how the TCRbeta library was prepared. TCRdb re-called the PCR reads with MiXCR, one entry per CDR3 protein. Of over 120,000 distinct CDR3 sequences listed, around 9% are singletons. The sample was PBMCs, mostly from graft donor cells, taken 180 days after TCRalphabeta/CD19-depleted stem cell transplant. The receptors stem from a female patient aged 2-15 years who had a stem cell transplant for congenital amegakaryocytic thrombocytopenia, so the T cells may come from the graft donor.

This clonotype has just a few counts. This chain uses TRBV11-3 with TRBJ2-1; 7 bases align to TRBD1. This CDR3 is built from 16 residues. Germline-derived CDR1 and CDR2 are SGHNT and YENEEA. V lost 5 bases and J lost 8; bases outside the gene matches: 15. The CDR3 protein is CASSPGTAGLFDEQFF. The CDR3 DNA sequence: TGTGCCAGCAGCCCCGGGACAGCAGGTCTTTTCGATGAGCAGTTCTTC.

The rearrangement joins TRBV7-8 to TRBJ2-1; 12 nucleotides align to TRBD2. The germline V gene encodes CDR1 SGHVS and CDR2 FQNEAQ. V shed 4 bases, J shed 15 bases, and the junction held 16 bases outside the gene matches. The CDR3 has 16 residues. The DNA for the CDR3 is TGTGCCAGCAGCTACAGCGGGGTCCTAGCGGGGGGGTTCTGGTTCTTC. It is translated as CASSYSGVLAGGFWFF.

For this clonotype: Just one base apart from a much larger clone, this may be a read error. The chain has TRBV7-6 and TRBJ2-7; D unclear. The CDR3 is 15 residues long. V was pared by 0 bases and J by 2 bases, with 11 bases between. Germline CDR1 reads SGHVS; CDR2 reads FNYEAQ. The CDR3 DNA follows: TGTGCCAGCAGCTTAGCCGCTGGCGGAGCCTACGAGCAGTACTTC. Translation: CASSLAAGGAYEQYF. The full variable domain, its missing parts supplied by reference TRBV7-6 and TRBJ2-7, is GAGVSQSPRYKVTKRGQDVALRCDPISGHVSLYWYRQALGQGPEFLTYFNYEAQQDKSGLPNDRFSAERPEGSISTLTIQRTEQRDSAMYRCASSLAAGGAYEQYFGPGTRLTVT.

This clonotype was detected ten times or more. The J gene is TRBJ2-1, the V gene TRBV21-1; TRBD2 is the table's D call, not checked against the DNA. TRBV21-1 is assigned pseudogene status. The CDR3 is made up of 19 amino acids. The CDR3 region is CASSPTTGTSGRQVWEQFF. DNA for the CDR3: TGTGCCAGCAGTCCAACCACCGGGACTAGCGGGAGGCAGGTGTGGGAGCAGTTCTTC.